This T cell receptor (beta chain) was profiled in a study of T cell repertoires and HLA-DP antigens. General study results and limits: Average cumulative frequency of previously undetected clones was 35% to 40% against one allele and under 55% against the other. Responder cells were total CD4+ cells with a HeLa antigen-presenting system. Pre-culture clonality, about 0.042, was far below sorted CD137+ clonality of 0.35 to 0.45.

Pre-culture CD4+ samples were sequenced deeply, targeting 150,000 to 250,000 T cell genomes. Sequencing used immunoSEQ multiplex PCR; TCRdb keeps in-frame clones, though not all of them. The sample contains around 90,000 clones, about nine tenths of which appear only once. The CDR3 is made up of 15 amino acids. Trimming removed 0 bases from V and 3 bases from J, with 10 bases in between. The germline CDR1 and CDR2 sequences are SGHRS and YFSETQ. For this clone: Antigen specificity is unknown.

The sequenced sample was CD4+ T cells from PBMCs. This receptor was obtained from a man aged 50-59 years in good health and CMV-seronegative. The chain couples TRBV5-1 to TRBJ1-5, with D perhaps matching TRBD1 (5 bases). CDR3 nucleotide sequence: TGCGCCAGCAGCTTGGGGCAGGGCAACAATCAGCCCCAGCATTTT. As protein: CASSLGQGNNQPQHF. The full variable domain, rest sourced from reference TRBV5-1 and TRBJ1-5, is KAGVTQTPRYLIKTRGQQVTLSCSPISGHRSVSWYQQTPGQGLQFLFEYFSETQRNKGNFPGRFSGRQFSNSRSEMNVSTLELGDSALYLCASSLGQGNNQPQHFGDGTRLSIL.